This TCR beta chain was sequenced in a study of radiation and T cells in renal cell carcinoma. Time point of the sample: baseline pretreatment blood. Treatment: 15 Gy SBRT to primary tumor, nephrectomy 4 weeks later. Germline V gene data show CDR1 as MDHEN and CDR2 as SYDVKM. The CDR3 has 16 amino acids. Germline trimming cut 3 bases from V and 3 bases from J; bases unmatched to any gene: 10. Clones were read by immunoSEQ multiplex PCR, and TCRdb kept only the in-frame ones, dropping some. The profile shows about 130,000 clones, 70% to 90% of them singletons. This receptor was obtained from a woman between 45 and 60 years old with renal cell carcinoma. The rearrangement uses TRBV28 and TRBJ2-7; the match to TRBD1 covers 8 bases. The input for sequencing was blood, taken from a patient whose treatment included radiotherapy and nephrectomy. The CDR3 here is CASSFGGQEFFYEQYF. Written as DNA, the CDR3 is TGTGCCAGCAGTTTCGGGGGACAGGAGTTTTTCTACGAGCAGTACTTC. Combining the CDR3 with reference TRBV28 and TRBJ2-7 gives the whole variable domain DVKVTQSSRYLVKRTGEKVFLECVQDMDHENMFWYRQDPGLGLRLIYFSYDVKMKEKGDIPEGYSVSREKKERFSLILESASTNQTSMYLCASSFGGQEFFYEQYFGPGTRLTVT.